One and the same sample provided the 11 T cell receptor beta chains below, sequenced in a study of blood T cell repertoires in COVID-19. Sequencing was performed with immunoSEQ multiplex PCR; in TCRdb, only in-frame clones are kept and a portion is missing. The sample records 200,000 to 250,000 clones, about 87% being singletons. Sequenced material: peripheral blood. The receptor source for this set is a man aged 25 to 40 with COVID-19, enrolled during active disease.

V usage is TRBV5-8 and J usage is TRBJ1-5; no reliable D call. The V gene's germline CDR1 is SGHTS and CDR2 YDEGEE. The CDR3 covers 15 residues. Trimming left V 0 bases short and J 6 bases short, with 13 bases between. The CDR3 here is CASSLGRTVSQPQHF. As DNA, the CDR3 is TGTGCCAGCAGCTTGGGGAGGACGGTCTCTCAGCCCCAGCATTTT.

The chain couples TRBV19 to TRBJ1-2; a weak D match, TRBD1 (6 bases). The CDR3 covers 13 residues. Trimming removed 9 bases from V and 7 bases from J, with 18 bases in between. From germline, CDR1 is LNHDA and CDR2 SQIVND (reference sequence). This chain's CDR3 is CASQRQAERGYTF. CDR3 DNA: TGTGCCAGCCAAAGACAGGCGGAACGTGGCTACACCTTC.

This sequence joins TRBV19 and TRBJ2-7, with D possibly TRBD1 on 6 matching bases. V was clipped by 5 bases and J by 2 bases, with 10 bases between them. The CDR3 loop spans 13 amino acids. Per germline, CDR1 LNHDA and CDR2 SQIVND (reference sequence). The CDR3 reads CASSGDTTYEQYF. CDR3 bases: TGTGCCAGTAGTGGGGACACCACCTACGAGCAGTACTTC.

Turning to this clone: Germline and junction disagree at one end, which may indicate a read error. The rearrangement joins TRBV4-1 to TRBJ1-1; 8 nucleotides match TRBD1. The CDR3 contains 17 residues. Per the germline V gene, CDR1 is MGHRA and CDR2 is YSYEKL. The CDR3 DNA reads as TGCGCCAGCAGCCAAGATCCACCACAGGGGGTGAATACTGAAGCTTTCTTT. Protein product: CASSQDPPQGVNTEAFF.

This chain connects TRBV6-2 or TRBV6-3 to TRBJ1-5, with D perhaps matching TRBD1 (5 bases). V was shortened by 4 bases and J by 2 bases, with 9 bases between the two germline ends. CDR1 is MNHEY and CDR2 is SVGEGT in the germline V gene. The CDR3 length is 14 residues. The CDR3 sequence is CASSWGGGNQPQHF. The CDR3, as DNA: TGTGCCAGCAGTTGGGGCGGGGGCAATCAGCCCCAGCATTTT.

The gene calls are TRBV10-3 and TRBJ2-7; 7 bases match TRBD1. Germline V gene sequence: CDR1 ENHRY, CDR2 SYGVKD. The CDR3 runs to 14 residues. Germline trimming cut 5 bases from V and 3 bases from J; bases unmatched to any gene: 7. CDR3 sequence reads: CAISKDRTLYEQYF. In DNA form, the CDR3 reads TGTGCCATCAGTAAGGACAGGACTCTCTACGAGCAGTACTTC.

V is TRBV5-1 and J is TRBJ1-1; D possibly corresponds to TRBD1 (5 bases). CDR1 and CDR2 from the germline V gene are SGHRS and YFSETQ. This CDR3 has 13 amino acids. V lost 1 base to trimming and J lost 7 bases, with 11 bases between them. DNA of the CDR3: TGCGCCAGCAGCTTGTGGCAGGGTATTGAAGCTTTCTTT. This codes for CASSLWQGIEAFF. Complete variable domain (other parts from reference TRBV5-1 and TRBJ1-1): KAGVTQTPRYLIKTRGQQVTLSCSPISGHRSVSWYQQTPGQGLQFLFEYFSETQRNKGNFPGRFSGRQFSNSRSEMNVSTLELGDSALYLCASSLWQGIEAFFGQGTRLTVV.

The rearrangement joins TRBV5-6 to TRBJ1-2, with TRBD1 matching 8 bases. Per germline, CDR1 SGHDT and CDR2 YYEEEE. Trimming cost V 3 bases and J 6 bases; bases outside gene matches: 7. CDR3 size: 14 residues. The CDR3 sequence: CASSWNRGSNGYTF. CDR3 DNA: TGTGCCAGCAGCTGGAACAGGGGGTCTAATGGCTACACCTTC.

CDR3 sequence (DNA): TGTGCCAGCAGTGCACAGGGGCGGGGTGAGCAGTTCTTC. Amino acid sequence: CASSAQGRGEQFF. The chain has TRBV6-2 or TRBV6-3 and TRBJ2-1; perhaps TRBD1 as D (7 bases). Per germline, CDR1 MNHEY and CDR2 SVGEGT. The V end was cut by 5 bases, the J end by 9 bases, with 14 bases between. CDR3 length: 13 residues.

The chain has TRBV6-4 and TRBJ1-5; D unclear. CDR3 length: 16 amino acids. Germline V gene sequence: CDR1 MRHNA, CDR2 SNTAGT. The germline V and J ends were trimmed by 6 bases and 0 bases, with 15 bases remaining between them. The chain's CDR3 is CASSAGGKVSNQPQHF. CDR3 bases: TGTGCCAGCAGCGCCGGCGGGAAGGTTAGCAATCAGCCCCAGCATTTT.

V usage is TRBV2 and J usage is TRBJ2-7; TRBD1 aligns across 7 bases. This CDR3 comprises 15 residues. Trimming at V came to 4 bases and at J to 2 bases, leaving 8 bases not matched to a gene. Germline V gives CDR1 SNHLY, CDR2 FYNNEI. The CDR3 DNA reads TGTGCCAGCAGTGGAAGGGGACAGTTGGCCTACGAGCAGTACTTC. Its translation: CASSGRGQLAYEQYF.